This TCR beta chain stems from a study of cytomegalovirus exposure and HLA in healthy donors. On the study more broadly: Earlier work reported approximately 100 million unique TCR beta sequences from approximately 180 million T cells.

Donors showed nominal health when sampled, although they likely had unrecorded immune exposures. Comments on this clone: What it binds is unknown.

Overall study findings and caveats: Through in vitro validation, three CMV-associated chains were shown to be specific for CMV antigens. Among TCR sequences, most were rare, though some public TCRs appeared in many donors.

The PCR used 60 Vbeta and 13 Jbeta primers. Clones were sequenced by immunoSEQ multiplex PCR, and TCRdb holds only the in-frame ones, with some missing. Of 210,000 or so clones detected, 60% to 85% appear once; the ten largest clones hold around 15%. The CDR3 has 15 residues. CDR1 and CDR2 from the germline V gene are SGHVS and FNYEAQ. V was pared by 6 bases and J by 1 base, with 13 bases between. This TCR was sampled from a man in his forties or fifties in good health and CMV-seronegative. The rearrangement joins TRBV7-6 to TRBJ1-5, with D possibly matching TRBD1 (5 bases). The sample comprised PBMCs. CDR3 protein: CASSPDSFSNQPQHF. CDR3 DNA sequence: TGTGCCAGCAGTCCCGACAGCTTCAGCAATCAGCCCCAGCATTTT.